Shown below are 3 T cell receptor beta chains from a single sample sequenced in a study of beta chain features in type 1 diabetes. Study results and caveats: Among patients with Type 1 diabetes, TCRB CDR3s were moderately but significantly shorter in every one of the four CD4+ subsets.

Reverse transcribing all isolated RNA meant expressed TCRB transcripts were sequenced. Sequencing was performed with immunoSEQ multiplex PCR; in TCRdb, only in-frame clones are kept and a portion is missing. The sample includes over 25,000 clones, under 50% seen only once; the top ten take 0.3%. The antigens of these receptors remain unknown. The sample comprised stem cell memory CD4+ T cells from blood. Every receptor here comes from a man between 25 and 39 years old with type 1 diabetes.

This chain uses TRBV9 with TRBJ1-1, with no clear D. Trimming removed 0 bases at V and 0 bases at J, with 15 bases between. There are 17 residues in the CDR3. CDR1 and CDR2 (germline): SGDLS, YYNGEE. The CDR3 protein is CASSVGAGFGLNTEAFF. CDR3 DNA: TGTGCCAGCAGCGTAGGGGCTGGGTTCGGATTGAACACTGAAGCTTTCTTT.

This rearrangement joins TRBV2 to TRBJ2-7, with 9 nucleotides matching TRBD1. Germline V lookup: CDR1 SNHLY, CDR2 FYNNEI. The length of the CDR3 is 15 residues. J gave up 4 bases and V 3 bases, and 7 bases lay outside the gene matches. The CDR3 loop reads CASSEAPGQGYEQYF. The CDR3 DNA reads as TGTGCCAGCAGTGAGGCCCCGGGACAGGGTTACGAGCAGTACTTC. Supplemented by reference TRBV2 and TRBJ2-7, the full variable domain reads EPEVTQTPSHQVTQMGQEVILRCVPISNHLYFYWYRQILGQKVEFLVSFYNNEISEKSEIFDDQFSVERPDGSNFTLKIRSTKLEDSAMYFCASSEAPGQGYEQYFGPGTRLTVT.

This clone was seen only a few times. CDR3 nucleotide sequence: TGTGCCAGCAGCTTAAGTCCCCGGTCCTACAATGAGCAGTTCTTC. This codes for CASSLSPRSYNEQFF. This chain links TRBV7-8 with TRBJ2-1; no definite D call. Germline V lookup: CDR1 SGHVS, CDR2 FQNEAQ. V lost 2 bases, J lost 1 base, and 9 bases lay in between. The length of the CDR3 is 15 residues.